This passage covers 29 T cell receptor beta chains from one sample sequenced in a study of CD8 T cells in ankylosing spondylitis. From the 5' RACE reads, TCRdb called clonotypes with MiXCR, one entry per CDR3 protein. The top ten clones hold approximately 13% of a sample with about 130,000 distinct CDR3 sequences, approximately 7.3% of them seen once. Material: blood, either unsorted or a sorted T cell fraction (not recorded which). These TCRs come from a female donor with ankylosing spondylitis or in good health (not recorded which).

This clonotype appeared many times. The chain combines TRBV20-1 with TRBJ2-7; D is undetermined. The CDR3 consists of 14 residues. Germline CDR1 and CDR2: DFQATT and SNEGSKA (reference sequence). With 6 bases removed from V and 0 bases from J, the gap between germline ends came to 15 bases. CDR3 sequence (DNA): TGCAGTGCCCTCCTCACATCTAGCTCCTACGAGCAGTACTTC. The encoded protein is CSALLTSSSYEQYF.

This clonotype was observed at least ten times. The V and J genes are TRBV13 and TRBJ2-2, with D hard to call. The CDR3 spans 13 residues. V lost 1 base, J lost 3 bases, and 3 bases lay in between. The germline CDR1 and CDR2 sequences are PRHDT and FYEKMQ (reference sequence). CDR3 sequence (DNA): TGTGCCAGCAGCTTAGTGGACACCGGGGAGCTGTTTTTT. It codes for CASSLVDTGELFF.

In this sample, this clonotype turned up many times. J is TRBJ2-7 and V is TRBV7-4; the D is unclear. Germline CDR1 SGHVT, CDR2 SQSDAQ. The germline V and J ends were trimmed by 7 bases and 5 bases, with 21 bases remaining between them. The CDR3 covers 15 residues. In nucleotides, the CDR3 is TGTGCCAGCACCGGGCTGTACCAGGTCCCCAACGAGCAGTACTTC. Its protein is CASTGLYQVPNEQYF.

This clonotype was picked up many times. The chain is built from TRBV7-9 and TRBJ1-1; TRBD1 might be the D (5 bases). Germline-derived CDR1 and CDR2 are SEHNR and FQNEAQ (reference sequence). The ends were cut back, 5 bases at V and 1 base at J, with 14 bases in the middle. The CDR3 is 15 amino acids. The CDR3 here is CASSTMGRRNTEAFF. The CDR3 DNA follows: TGTGCCAGCAGCACGATGGGACGAAGGAACACTGAAGCTTTCTTT.

This clonotype was seen many times. The chain combines TRBV18 with TRBJ2-5; 11 bases line up with TRBD2. This CDR3 comprises 14 residues. V shed 5 bases and J 3 bases; nucleotides not matched to a gene: 2. Germline CDR1 reads KGHSH; CDR2 reads LQKENI. The CDR3 loop is CASSSTSGEETQYF. DNA for the CDR3: TGTGCCAGCTCATCGACTAGCGGGGAAGAGACCCAGTACTTC.

This clonotype occurred many times. This sequence joins TRBV10-3 and TRBJ2-7; possible D gene TRBD2, 5 bases. The CDR3 sequence is 14 residues long. Per the germline V gene, CDR1 is ENHRY and CDR2 is SYGVKD. Trimming took 3 bases from V and 2 from J, leaving 11 bases between them. CDR3 sequence (DNA): TGTGCCATCAGTGACAGCGGCGGTCCCTACGAGCAGTACTTC. This gives the protein CAISDSGGPYEQYF.

This chain joins TRBV4-1 and TRBJ1-4; 7 nucleotides agree with TRBD1. This CDR3 has 15 residues. Losses at the gene ends were 3 bases for V and 7 bases for J; bases not matched to a gene: 8. Germline loops: CDR1 MGHRA, CDR2 YSYEKL. Written as DNA, the CDR3 is TGCGCCAGCAGCCAGTTTACAGGGGCCCCTGAAAAACTGTTTTTT. This sequence encodes CASSQFTGAPEKLFF.

Ten or more counts support this clonotype. The chain couples TRBV7-9 to TRBJ2-1; D call uncertain. Germline V CDR1 and CDR2: SEHNR, FQNEAQ (reference sequence). The CDR3 totals 12 residues. Trimming took 6 bases from V and 8 from J, leaving 11 bases between them. The CDR3 coding sequence is TGTGCCAGCAGACCCAACGAGGATGAGCAGTTCTTC. Amino acid sequence: CASRPNEDEQFF.

Many counts were recorded for this clonotype. The V and J genes are TRBV4-2 and TRBJ2-1; 8 bases are a match to TRBD2. The CDR3 is 16 residues long. V shed 4 bases, J shed 6 bases, and the junction held 11 bases outside the gene matches. CDR1 is LGHNA and CDR2 is YNFKEQ in the germline V gene. CDR3 protein: CASSRPGAGGANEQFF. The CDR3 region has the DNA TGTGCCAGCAGCCGCCCAGGGGCGGGGGGTGCCAATGAGCAGTTCTTC.

This clonotype was seen repeatedly, ten times or more. The genes are TRBV5-1 and TRBJ2-2, with 10 bases fitting TRBD2. The J segment lost 6 bases and the V segment lost 3 bases, leaving 14 bases of the junction unmatched. Germline V gene lookup returns CDR1 SGHRS and CDR2 YFSETQ. The CDR3 spans 18 residues. The CDR3 is CASSYPSGGAWISGELFF. CDR3 bases: TGCGCCAGCAGCTACCCCAGCGGGGGGGCTTGGATATCCGGGGAGCTGTTTTTT.

This clonotype showed up many times. The chain links TRBV7-9 to TRBJ1-1, with D possibly matching TRBD1 (5 bases). CDR1 is SEHNR and CDR2 is FQNEAQ in the germline V gene (reference sequence). The CDR3 is 13 residues long. Trimming removed 4 bases from V and 0 bases from J, with 6 bases in between. For the CDR3, the DNA is TGTGCCAGCAGCTCAGGGCTGAACACTGAAGCTTTCTTT. The encoded protein is CASSSGLNTEAFF.

This clonotype has at least ten counts. V usage is TRBV9 and J usage is TRBJ2-3; no definite D call. This CDR3 spans 17 amino acids. Germline assignment: CDR1 SGDLS and CDR2 YYNGEE. V was cut by 0 bases and J by 6 bases, with 20 bases left in between. The CDR3 DNA is TGTGCCAGCAGCGTAGGTCCTACGGCGTCGGCACACGATACGCAGTATTTT. Its protein product is CASSVGPTASAHDTQYF. Using reference TRBV9 and TRBJ2-3 for the parts outside the CDR3, the full variable domain is DSGVTQTPKHLITATGQRVTLRCSPRSGDLSVYWYQQSLDQGLQFLIQYYNGEERAKGNILERFSAQQFPDLHSELNLSSLELGDSALYFCASSVGPTASAHDTQYFGPGTRLTVL.

There are many counts of this clonotype. The chain recombines TRBV18 with TRBJ1-5; D not certain. Per the germline V gene, CDR1 is KGHSH and CDR2 is LQKENI. Trimming took off 3 bases at V and 2 bases at J, with 14 bases between the two ends. CDR3 length equals 16 residues. The CDR3, as DNA: TGTGCCAGCTCACCTAGGGTCAAAACAGGCAATCAGCCCCAGCATTTT. It is translated as CASSPRVKTGNQPQHF.

This clonotype has a count of ten or more. The chain has TRBV4-1 and TRBJ2-3, with D tentatively TRBD1 or TRBD2 (6 bases each). Trimming shortened V by 0 bases and J by 2 bases, and 12 bases separated the two germline ends. The length of the CDR3 is 16 residues. Germline V gives CDR1 MGHRA, CDR2 YSYEKL. CDR3 DNA: TGCGCCAGCAGCCAAGAATGGGGGGCAGTCACAGATACGCAGTATTTT. Its protein product is CASSQEWGAVTDTQYF.

This clonotype was recorded at least ten times. The chain combines TRBV20-1 with TRBJ1-3; D is ambiguous. The CDR3 is made up of 13 amino acids. Per germline, CDR1 DFQATT and CDR2 SNEGSKA (reference sequence). With 3 bases removed from V and 4 bases from J, the gap between germline ends came to 10 bases. The CDR3, as DNA: TGCAGTGCTAGTATGGGTATAGGAAACACCATATATTTT. It yields the protein CSASMGIGNTIYF.

This clonotype was counted ten times or more. The genes are TRBV7-3 and TRBJ2-7, with 8 nucleotides matching TRBD2. V lost 0 bases, J lost 4 bases, and 11 bases stayed unmatched. Germline values: CDR1 SGHTA, CDR2 FQGTGA. The CDR3 consists of 17 residues. The CDR3: CASSLTWGTRAPYEQYF. For the CDR3, the DNA is TGTGCCAGCAGCTTAACGTGGGGGACTAGAGCCCCTTACGAGCAGTACTTC.

This chain uses TRBV30 with TRBJ1-6, with 10 bases lining up with TRBD1. The length of the CDR3 is 14 residues. Per the germline V gene, CDR1 is GTSNPN and CDR2 is SVGIG (reference sequence). The V segment lost 1 base and the J segment 10 bases; nucleotides outside the gene matches: 4. The CDR3 reads CAWSAGTGDSPLHF. The CDR3 coding sequence is TGTGCCTGGAGTGCAGGGACAGGGGACTCACCCCTCCACTTT.

This clonotype showed up many times. This rearrangement joins TRBV10-3 to TRBJ2-7; D may correspond to TRBD1 or TRBD2 (5 bases each). The CDR3 extends over 14 amino acids. Germline lookup yields CDR1 ENHRY and CDR2 SYGVKD. Trimming shortened V by 4 bases and J by 0 bases, and 10 bases separated the two germline ends. The CDR3 bases are TGTGCCATCAGTGTTAGGGGACCCTCCTACGAGCAGTACTTC. Its protein product is CAISVRGPSYEQYF.

About this clonotype itself: This may come from a read error, since a much larger clone is one base off. This chain links TRBV7-9 with TRBJ1-2; 8 bases are a match to TRBD1. The germline gives CDR1 SEHNR, CDR2 FQNEAQ (reference sequence). V was clipped by 3 bases and J by 8 bases; unmatched bases: 11. This CDR3 spans 15 amino acids. CDR3 in DNA: TGTGCCAGCAGCTTGACAGGGGTGGCAATTGCAGGCTACACCTTC. Amino acid sequence: CASSLTGVAIAGYTF.

This clonotype was detected many times. The chain uses TRBV5-1 and TRBJ2-3; 9 bases agree with TRBD2. This CDR3 spans 15 amino acids. Germline V CDR1 and CDR2: SGHRS, YFSETQ. V lost 0 bases, J lost 3 bases, and 2 bases stayed unmatched. This CDR3 reads CASSLESGGTDTQYF. The CDR3 DNA reads as TGCGCCAGCAGCTTGGAAAGCGGGGGGACAGATACGCAGTATTTT.

In this sample, this clonotype turned up many times. The V call is TRBV29-1, the J call TRBJ2-3, with D maybe TRBD2 (5 bases). Germline V gene sequence: CDR1 SQVTM, CDR2 ANQGSEA. This CDR3 has 12 residues. The ends were cut back, 1 base at V and 3 bases at J, with 5 bases in the middle. The CDR3 region has the DNA TGCAGCGTTGAAGCGGGGACAGATACGCAGTATTTT. It codes for CSVEAGTDTQYF.

This clonotype was detected many times. The chain couples TRBV20-1 to TRBJ1-4; D is unclear. V was clipped by 6 bases and J by 6 bases, with 17 bases between them. The CDR3 contains 14 residues. Germline V gene data show CDR1 as DFQATT and CDR2 as SNEGSKA (reference sequence). This chain's CDR3 is CSAIPGLDYEKLFF. As DNA, the CDR3 is TGCAGTGCGATACCGGGATTGGATTATGAAAAACTGTTTTTT.

This clonotype was recorded many times. The chain uses TRBV20-1 and TRBJ1-1, with D perhaps matching TRBD1 (5 bases). V lost 3 bases to trimming and J lost 0 bases, with 11 bases between them. The length of the CDR3 is 14 residues. Germline CDR1 and CDR2: DFQATT and SNEGSKA (reference sequence). The DNA of the CDR3 is TGCAGTGCTAGCCGCGGGACGTTGAACACTGAAGCTTTCTTT. Amino acid sequence: CSASRGTLNTEAFF.

The chain recombines TRBV7-9 with TRBJ1-6, with no clear D. The CDR3 extends over 15 amino acids. Deletions cut 1 base from V and 5 bases from J, with 9 bases between. Germline assignment: CDR1 SEHNR and CDR2 FQNEAQ (reference sequence). Here the CDR3 DNA reads TGTGCCAGCAGCTTAGATACAGCTAATAATTCACCCCTCCACTTT. Translating gives CASSLDTANNSPLHF.

This clonotype was counted a few times. The chain carries TRBV12-3 or TRBV12-4 and TRBJ2-3; D gene unclear. There are 14 residues in the CDR3. V was trimmed by 6 bases and J by 1 base, leaving 11 bases between them. CDR3 DNA: TGTGCCAGCAGCCCGGATTTAGGCACAGATACGCAGTATTTT. Translated: CASSPDLGTDTQYF.

The chain is built from TRBV7-9 and TRBJ2-3; 8 bases are shared with TRBD2. This CDR3 region has 17 residues. Germline lookup yields CDR1 SEHNR and CDR2 FQNEAQ (reference sequence). The V and J ends lost 4 bases and 1 base, in that order; junction bases with no gene match: 10. CDR3 sequence: CASSSRGSGARTDTQYF. The CDR3 DNA is TGTGCCAGCAGCTCCCGAGGTAGCGGGGCTCGCACAGATACGCAGTATTTT.

There are a few counts of this clonotype. The V gene is TRBV13, the J gene TRBJ2-6; D unclear. The germline V gene encodes CDR1 PRHDT and CDR2 FYEKMQ (reference sequence). This CDR3 comprises 18 residues. V was cut by 5 bases and J by 0 bases, with 17 bases left in between. For the CDR3, the DNA is TGTGCCAGCAGCCGTAATCCCCACTCTAGCTCTGGGGCCAACGTCCTGACTTTC. It codes for CASSRNPHSSSGANVLTF.

This clonotype came up many times. The V and J genes are TRBV5-1 and TRBJ2-1, with TRBD1 matching 11 bases. Germline CDR1 SGHRS, CDR2 YFSETQ. This CDR3 spans 16 amino acids. V gave up 4 bases and J gave up 7 bases; unmatched junction bases: 10. The chain's CDR3 is CASSPGGTGGLNEQFF. CDR3 coding DNA: TGCGCCAGCAGCCCCGGTGGGACAGGGGGTTTAAATGAGCAGTTCTTC.

This clonotype was counted ten times or more. This chain connects TRBV12-3 or TRBV12-4 to TRBJ1-5, with D possibly matching TRBD1 (5 bases). This CDR3 contains 14 residues. Trimming cost V 0 bases and J 6 bases, with 9 bases left between them. CDR3 region: CASSLAGGGQPQHF. The DNA of the CDR3 is TGTGCCAGCAGTTTAGCTGGGGGGGGTCAGCCCCAGCATTTT.